This T cell receptor beta chain originates from a study of T cells in Graves' hyperthyroidism and ophthalmopathy. Study as a whole: Peripheral blood was obtained at initial diagnosis, preceding any treatment.

The germline V gene encodes CDR1 MNHEY and CDR2 SVGEGT. This CDR3 comprises 16 residues. V shed 2 bases, J shed 5 bases, and the junction held 10 bases outside the gene matches. Study results and caveats: From stable hyperthyroidism, ophthalmopathy was separated by a 13 V-J model.

This clonotype was counted at least ten times. Its antigen remains unidentified. What was amplified from RNA transcripts were TCR beta CDR3 regions. HTBI primers were the set used in a first-round RT-PCR of the TCR CDR3. MiXCR was run by TCRdb on the multiplex PCR reads, yielding one entry per CDR3 protein. The table includes more than 300,000 distinct CDR3 sequences, approximately 14% detected once. Sequencing input: blood. The TCR was taken from a young woman with Graves' ophthalmopathy. The gene calls are TRBV6-2 or TRBV6-3 and TRBJ2-5; 8 nucleotides match TRBD1. The CDR3 loop is CASSYGGARGLETQYF. CDR3 sequence (DNA): TGTGCCAGCAGTTACGGCGGAGCCAGGGGGCTGGAGACCCAGTACTTC.